This T cell receptor (beta chain) originates from a study of T-cell reconstitution after alpha-beta-depleted transplantation in children. This clonotype was seen only a few times. Preparation of the TCRbeta library used unique molecular identifiers. TCRdb redid the calling of the PCR reads with MiXCR, one entry per CDR3 protein. The sample carries approximately 400,000 distinct CDR3 sequences, roughly 11% recorded once. V was pared by 1 base and J by 3 bases, with 2 bases of the junction left unmatched. The CDR3 totals 16 residues. The germline V gene has CDR1 MGHDK and CDR2 SYGVNS. This sequence joins TRBV25-1 and TRBJ1-6, with TRBD1 matching 8 bases. This material consisted of PBMCs from the stem cell graft donor, taken from the stem cell graft. The receptor was isolated from a human donor who donated a stem cell graft to a child with acute myeloid leukemia. The CDR3: CASSELDRDYNSPLHF. CDR3 nucleotides: TGTGCCAGCAGTGAATTGGACAGGGACTATAATTCACCCCTCCACTTT.